The rows below give T cell receptor beta chains drawn from one sample of a study of blood T cells in healthy people across ages. TCRdb used MiXCR to reprocess the 5' RACE reads, holding one entry per CDR3 protein. The data show about 1 million distinct CDR3 sequences, 45% seen once. The sequenced sample was blood. These receptors all come from a woman in her fifties or sixties in good health. CDR3s include the opening cysteine and the closing phenylalanine or tryptophan. Each record gives: V gene, D gene, CDR3 protein. The D gene is left open where the match is weak.

>TRBV18|TRBD1
CASSPPIRDSQETQYF
>TRBV5-1|.
CASSRGLSSSYNEQFF
>TRBV6-5|.
CASSYSKLTDTQYF
>TRBV20-1|.
CSASEDMEQYF
>TRBV20-1|TRBD2
CSARGVRAGGGDTQYF
>TRBV30|.
CAWIGGANVLTF
>TRBV7-2|TRBD2
CASSWTSGSAFTDTQYF
>TRBV29-1|TRBD2
CSVIAGSTDTQYF
>TRBV30|TRBD1
CAWSAGTGWSYEQYF
>TRBV3-1|.
CASSTRQGSYGYTF
>TRBV4-1|TRBD1
CASSQIGTGGKNIQYF
>TRBV6-5|TRBD1
CASSYFGTATDTQYF
>TRBV10-3|.
CAISAGTESYEQYF
>TRBV5-8|.
CASSIYSYEQYF
>TRBV20-1|.
CSARDFWGNEQYF
>TRBV7-9|TRBD1
CASRLAGTGVEEGANVLTF
>TRBV18|.
CASSLKQDEQFF
>TRBV3-1|.
CASSQVSALPYNEQFF
>TRBV28|.
CASSGAGQRPVELFF
>TRBV27|.
CASSRDGVTLSYEQYF
>TRBV7-6|.
CASSTQGTSGGELFF
>TRBV5-1|TRBD2
CASSGASGRSSSEQYF
>TRBV5-8|TRBD1
CASSLTGVPYEQYF
>TRBV2|.
CASSGVGGKYEQYF
>TRBV29-1|.
CSVRGPGSYEQYF
>TRBV28|TRBD2
CASTSPLAGEGDTQYF
>TRBV20-1|.
CSSRRVGVTTDTQYF
>TRBV20-1|TRBD2
CSASLLAGGPQEQYF
>TRBV9|.
CASSVGAGSSGANVLTF
>TRBV11-1|.
CASSRTASYNEQYF
>TRBV7-6|.
CASSSLATPSYEQYF
>TRBV29-1|.
CSVEGEWEHYEQYF
>TRBV4-1|.
CASSHLGPRGETQYF
>TRBV20-1|.
CSARFVARVFGETQYF
>TRBV20-1|.
CSAPPLGGLVGKNIQYF
>TRBV6-6|TRBD1
CASSTSGTGLWQYF
>TRBV29-1|.
CGVEDPGETQYF
>TRBV23-1|TRBD1
CASEKDRKAQETQYF
>TRBV11-2|.
CASTYLAGKPYEQYF
>TRBV6-5|TRBD1
CASSRDSRTDTQYF
>TRBV12-5|TRBD1
CASGLVPGTGVNEQFF
>TRBV7-9|TRBD2
CASSPPIEGGVNEQFF
>TRBV7-2|.
CASSSGVGEQYF
>TRBV12-3/TRBV12-4|.
CASSPSSDNTEAFF
>TRBV30|.
CAVGGSETQYF
>TRBV11-1|TRBD2
CASSSGLAGGTSSYNEQFF
>TRBV20-1|TRBD2
CSAPEIAGNQETQYF
>TRBV12-5|.
CASGLVPAAEQFF
>TRBV6-5|TRBD2
CVSTNSGRQETQYF
>TRBV5-1|TRBD1
CASRGGTGARTFLGYTF